Included here is one T cell receptor (beta chain) sequence, with context. The CDR3 has 17 amino acids. V shed 1 base and J shed 0 bases, with 14 bases lying between them. The germline CDR1 and CDR2 sequences are SGHRS and YFSETQ. Original analysis: Using reference gene primer amplification, nucleated cell counts were estimated. The table came from immunoSEQ multiplex PCR; TCRdb's copy has only in-frame clones and leaves some out. V, J and clone size were drawn from that table, and D and trimming were deduced from the DNA. The sample lists a few hundred thousand clones; less than 90% were seen once. Individuals aged about 18 to 89 years were recruited from 20 to 25 US areas. Recovery meant two consecutive negative NP/OP PCR tests, professional clearance, or resolved symptoms. This record comes from a study of blood T cell repertoires in COVID-19. Across the study: COVID-19 samples, acute and convalescent, were from the United States, Italy and Spain.

Sequencing input: PBMCs or T cells enriched from blood (not recorded which). The chain employs TRBV5-1 and TRBJ1-3, with a possible D match to TRBD1 (6 bases). This TCR derives from a woman between 50 and 59 years old who had recovered from COVID-19. The DNA for the CDR3 is TGCGCCAGCAGCTTGAACAGGGCCCATAGCTCTGGAAACACCATATATTTT. This codes for CASSLNRAHSSGNTIYF.